The 20 T cell receptor beta chains in this list originate from one sample, sequenced in a study of cytomegalovirus exposure and HLA in healthy donors (dated by TCRdb to between 2016 and 2019). Library preparation was by the immunoSEQ multiplex PCR assay. For the multiplex PCR, a mixture combining 60 forward primers for TCR Vbeta segments and 13 reverse primers for TCR Jbeta segments was used. The table was pulled from immuneACCESS by TCRdb, which kept in-frame rearrangements only. Such tables lose some clones; where checked, under half of the loss comes from unresolved V genes, and the rest has no known cause. The sample's table covers 70,000 or so clones. The ten top clones hold about 0.76% of the sample. Input material: PBMCs. The origin of the receptors is a boy under 18 in good health and CMV-seronegative.

The chain has TRBV20-1 and TRBJ2-5; possible D gene TRBD2, 6 bases. Matching the DNA end better, TRBJ2-7 makes the J call doubtful. This CDR3 has 11 residues. Germline V gene data show CDR1 as DFQATT and CDR2 as SNEGSKA (reference sequence). For the CDR3, the DNA is TGCAGTGCTAGTTTAGCGGACGAGCAGTACTTC. It is translated as CSASLADEQYF.

The gene calls are TRBV18 and TRBJ2-1; 8 nucleotides agree with TRBD2. V shed 5 bases, J shed 3 bases, and the junction held 3 bases outside the gene matches. Germline V lookup: CDR1 KGHSH, CDR2 LQKENI. This CDR3 comprises 14 residues. CDR3 DNA: TGTGCCAGCTCAAGAAGCGGGAGCTACAATGAGCAGTTCTTC. The encoded protein is CASSRSGSYNEQFF.

This sequence joins TRBV4-2 and TRBJ1-5; possible D gene TRBD1, 6 bases. The CDR3 sequence is 16 residues long. V was cut by 4 bases and J by 0 bases, with 13 bases left in between. Looked up from germline, CDR1 is LGHNA and CDR2 is YNFKEQ. CDR3 DNA: TGTGCCAGCAGCCCCGATCAGGGGTATAGCAATCAGCCCCAGCATTTT. Its translation is CASSPDQGYSNQPQHF.

The genes are TRBV20-1 and TRBJ2-7; D unclear. The length of the CDR3 is 11 residues. Germline V gene lookup returns CDR1 DFQATT and CDR2 SNEGSKA (reference sequence). The V end lost 3 bases, the J end lost 2 bases, and 5 bases lay between the germline ends. The CDR3 reads CSARSAYEQYF. Here the CDR3 DNA reads TGCAGTGCTAGGTCAGCCTACGAGCAGTACTTC.

The chain uses TRBV7-9 and TRBJ1-2; D might be TRBD1 (6 bases). Trimming shortened V by 1 base and J by 5 bases, and 11 bases separated the two germline ends. There are 14 residues in the CDR3. CDR1 SEHNR and CDR2 FQNEAQ come from the germline V gene (reference sequence). This chain's CDR3 is CASSLDLRGYGYTF. The CDR3 coding sequence is TGTGCCAGCAGCTTAGATCTGAGGGGGTATGGCTACACCTTC.

The chain recombines TRBV6-1 with TRBJ1-1; D is possibly TRBD1 (5 bases). This CDR3 contains 12 residues. CDR1 is MNHNS, CDR2 SASEGT, per germline. Trimming removed 5 bases at V and 8 bases at J, with 12 bases between. As DNA, the CDR3 is TGTGCCAGCAGTTTGGGGAGGGGAGAAGCTTTCTTT. Its protein product is CASSLGRGEAFF.

This chain joins TRBV6-1 and TRBJ2-7; 10 bases are shared with TRBD2. With 5 bases clipped from V and 5 bases from J, the junction kept 6 bases outside the gene matches. CDR1 is MNHNS, CDR2 SASEGT, per germline. The CDR3 length is 14 residues. CDR3 protein: CASSPTSGVNEQYF. For the CDR3, the DNA is TGTGCCAGCAGTCCCACTAGCGGGGTGAACGAGCAGTACTTC.

The chain carries TRBV11-2 and TRBJ1-6; D unclear. The CDR3 runs to 16 residues. Germline V gene lookup returns CDR1 SGHAT and CDR2 FQNNGV. The V end was cut by 5 bases, the J end by 6 bases, with 17 bases between. The chain's CDR3 is CASSNLQKPSNSPLHF. The CDR3 nucleotides are TGTGCCAGCAGCAACTTACAGAAACCCTCTAATTCACCCCTCCACTTT.

The chain uses TRBV19 and TRBJ2-3; D gene unclear. This CDR3 region has 14 residues. V lost 2 bases, J lost 2 bases, and 8 bases lay in between. Germline assignment: CDR1 LNHDA and CDR2 SQIVND (reference sequence). In DNA form, the CDR3 reads TGTGCCAGTAGTATACTGGAGTTCACAGATACGCAGTATTTT. This translates into CASSILEFTDTQYF.

CDR3: CASSPPTDTHNEQFF. The CDR3 coding sequence is TGTGCCAGCTCACCACCGACCGACACCCACAATGAGCAGTTCTTC. This chain joins TRBV18 and TRBJ2-1; D ambiguous. The germline gives CDR1 KGHSH, CDR2 LQKENI. The CDR3 is 15 residues long. The V gene lost 0 bases and the J gene lost 5 bases, with 11 bases spanning the gap.

The CDR3 region has the DNA TGTGCCAGCTCACTAGGGACAGTTCAAGAGACCCAGTACTTC. Protein sequence: CASSLGTVQETQYF. The V call is TRBV18, the J call TRBJ2-5; 7 bases are a match to TRBD1. CDR3 length: 14 residues. Germline CDR1 KGHSH, CDR2 LQKENI. J lost 2 bases, V lost 4 bases, and 4 bases had no gene match.

The chain has TRBV7-8 and TRBJ2-4; 8 bases align to TRBD2. The CDR3 extends over 13 amino acids. V trimming: 3 bases; J trimming: 8 bases; junction bases outside the gene matches: 3. CDR1 SGHVS and CDR2 FQNEAQ come from the germline V gene. CDR3 sequence: CASSFGTSDIQYF. The CDR3 region has the DNA TGTGCCAGCAGCTTCGGGACTAGTGACATTCAGTACTTC.

The chain uses TRBV4-1 and TRBJ2-1, with 9 bases aligning to TRBD1. In germline, CDR1 is MGHRA, CDR2 YSYEKL. The CDR3 has 19 amino acids. V lost 1 base, J lost 0 bases, and 10 bases stayed unmatched. CDR3 sequence: CASSQVVGQGIPSYNEQFF. CDR3 DNA: TGCGCCAGCAGCCAAGTGGTGGGACAGGGAATCCCCTCCTACAATGAGCAGTTCTTC.

V and J are TRBV5-5 and TRBJ1-1; possible D gene TRBD1, 6 bases. The germline gives CDR1 SGHKS, CDR2 YYEKEE (reference sequence). V was pared by 4 bases and J by 1 base, with 8 bases between. This CDR3 comprises 13 residues. The CDR3 spells CASSADRNTEAFF. As DNA, the CDR3 is TGTGCCAGCAGCGCGGACAGGAACACTGAAGCTTTCTTT.

V and J are TRBV9 and TRBJ2-2; D gene uncertain. The length of the CDR3 is 15 residues. From germline, CDR1 is SGDLS and CDR2 YYNGEE. V shed 3 bases and J shed 4 bases, with 13 bases lying between them. The CDR3 spells CASSARRGATGELFF. As DNA, the CDR3 is TGTGCCAGCAGCGCGCGAAGAGGTGCCACCGGGGAGCTGTTTTTT.

V and J are TRBV9 and TRBJ2-1; 9 nucleotides match TRBD1. The ends lost 0 bases at V and 4 bases at J; junction bases unmatched: 8. In germline, CDR1 is SGDLS, CDR2 YYNGEE. This CDR3 region has 17 residues. CDR3 sequence (DNA): TGTGCCAGCAGCGTAGAGTGGGACAGGGTATTATACAATGAGCAGTTCTTC. Protein: CASSVEWDRVLYNEQFF.

The chain is built from TRBV4-2 and TRBJ1-1; D is ambiguous. Between the trimmed V and J ends, which lost 0 bases and 4 bases, there was a span of 9 bases. CDR3 size: 14 residues. From germline, CDR1 is LGHNA and CDR2 YNFKEQ. CDR3 nucleotides: TGTGCCAGCAGCCAAGATTGGGGAGGCACTGAAGCTTTCTTT. Its translation is CASSQDWGGTEAFF.

The chain joins TRBV27 to TRBJ1-1; D might be TRBD1 (6 bases). Germline V CDR1 and CDR2: MNHEY, SMNVEV (reference sequence). The CDR3 runs to 17 residues. Deletions cut 2 bases from V and 6 bases from J, with 22 bases between. DNA for the CDR3: TGTGCCAGCAGTTTAACCAGGTGGACAGCGGCCTACGCTGAAGCTTTCTTT. Its translation is CASSLTRWTAAYAEAFF.

The genes are TRBV29-1 and TRBJ1-2; tentative D call: TRBD1 (5 bases). The CDR3 runs to 12 residues. Germline V gives CDR1 SQVTM, CDR2 ANQGSEA. V was shortened by 6 bases and J by 8 bases, with 16 bases between the two germline ends. This CDR3 is CSVHPREGGYTF. CDR3 coding DNA: TGCAGCGTCCATCCCAGGGAGGGAGGCTACACCTTC.

This chain uses TRBV29-1 with TRBJ1-1; 7 bases agree with TRBD1. V trimming: 6 bases; J trimming: 0 bases; junction bases outside the gene matches: 4. The CDR3 has 13 amino acids. Germline V gene sequence: CDR1 SQVTM, CDR2 ANQGSEA. CDR3 in DNA: TGCAGCGTACAGGGGAGGATGAACACTGAAGCTTTCTTT. Protein: CSVQGRMNTEAFF.